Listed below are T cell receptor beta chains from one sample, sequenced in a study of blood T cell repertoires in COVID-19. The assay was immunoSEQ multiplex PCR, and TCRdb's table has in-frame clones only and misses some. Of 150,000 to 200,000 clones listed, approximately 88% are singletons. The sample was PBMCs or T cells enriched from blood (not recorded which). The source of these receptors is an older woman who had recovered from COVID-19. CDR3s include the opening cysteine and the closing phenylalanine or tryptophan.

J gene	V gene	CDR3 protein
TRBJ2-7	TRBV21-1	CASVDRDRGYEQYF
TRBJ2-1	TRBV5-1	CASSFMGREDNEQFF
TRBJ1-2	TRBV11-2	CASSQSTGLGGYTF
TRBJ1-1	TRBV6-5	CASRVTGKYTEAFF
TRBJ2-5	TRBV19	CARVKGQETQYF
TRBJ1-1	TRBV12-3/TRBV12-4	CASSFQGGGEAFF
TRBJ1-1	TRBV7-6	CASSSTGYSEAFF
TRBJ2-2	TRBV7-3	CASSLMVGANTGELFF
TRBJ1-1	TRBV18	CASSDRDRAVSTEAFF
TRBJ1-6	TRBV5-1	CASSLAGVRYGSPLHF
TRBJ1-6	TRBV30	CAWSVKGSYNSPLHF
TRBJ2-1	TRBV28	CASTPREGRVNEQFF
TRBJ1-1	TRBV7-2	CASSLQGGTEAFF
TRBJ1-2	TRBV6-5	CASTRTRGGGGYTF
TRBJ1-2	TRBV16	CASSPGGHNGYTF
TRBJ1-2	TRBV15	CATSRAEANYGYTF
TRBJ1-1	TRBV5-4	CASSLTGSDTEAFF